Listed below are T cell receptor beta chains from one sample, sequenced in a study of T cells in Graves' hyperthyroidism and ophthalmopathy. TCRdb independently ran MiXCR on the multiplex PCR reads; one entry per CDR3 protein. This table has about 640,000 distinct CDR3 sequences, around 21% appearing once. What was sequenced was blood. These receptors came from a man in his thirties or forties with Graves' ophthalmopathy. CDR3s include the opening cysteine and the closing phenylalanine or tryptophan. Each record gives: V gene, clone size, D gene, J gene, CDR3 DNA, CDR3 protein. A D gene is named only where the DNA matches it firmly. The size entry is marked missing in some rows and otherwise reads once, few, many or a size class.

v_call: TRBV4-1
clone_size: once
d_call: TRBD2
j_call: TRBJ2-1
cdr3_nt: TGCGCCAGCAGCGCAAGCGGGAGTCGTAATGAGCAGTTCTTC
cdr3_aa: CASSASGSRNEQFF

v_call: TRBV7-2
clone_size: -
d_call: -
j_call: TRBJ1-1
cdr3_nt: TGTGCCACCCGGGCGGGCCATGAAGCTTTCTTT
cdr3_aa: CATRAGHEAFF

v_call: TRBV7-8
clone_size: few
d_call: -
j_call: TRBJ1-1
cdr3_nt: TGTGCCAGCACCCCGGAGGGACACGAGAACACTGAAGCTTTCTTT
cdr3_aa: CASTPEGHENTEAFF

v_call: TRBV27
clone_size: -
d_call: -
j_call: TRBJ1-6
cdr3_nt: TGTGCCAGCAGTTTATGGGCCAAGGGGAATTCACCCCTCCACTTT
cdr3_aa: CASSLWAKGNSPLHF

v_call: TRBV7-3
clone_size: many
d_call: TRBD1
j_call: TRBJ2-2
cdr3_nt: TGTGCCAGCAGCTCCAACAGGGGTACCGGGGAGCTGTTTTTT
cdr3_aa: CASSSNRGTGELFF

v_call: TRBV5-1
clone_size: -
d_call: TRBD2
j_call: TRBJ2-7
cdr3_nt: TGCGCCAGCAGCTTGTGGCTACCGGGACTAGCGGGTAGGAGGGGAGGTGACGAGCAGTACTTC
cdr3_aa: CASSLWLPGLAGRRGGDEQYF

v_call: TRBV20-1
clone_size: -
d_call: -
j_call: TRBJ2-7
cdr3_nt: TGCAGTGCTAGGATCTTGGGGCTTTACGAGCAGTACTTC
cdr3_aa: CSARILGLYEQYF

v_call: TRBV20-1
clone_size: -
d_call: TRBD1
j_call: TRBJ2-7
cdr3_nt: TGCAGTGCTAGAGGGGGACAGGGGCTTATCCGGGGCGAGCAGTACTTC
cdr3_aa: CSARGGQGLIRGEQYF

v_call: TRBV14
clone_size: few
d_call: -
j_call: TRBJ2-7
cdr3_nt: TGTGCCAGCAGCCTGAACTGGGGGCTGGGGGAGCAGTACTTC
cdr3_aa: CASSLNWGLGEQYF

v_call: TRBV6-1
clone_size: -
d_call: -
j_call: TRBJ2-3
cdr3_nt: TGTGCCAGCAGGACGACATCCCGCACAGATACGCAGTATTTT
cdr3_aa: CASRTTSRTDTQYF

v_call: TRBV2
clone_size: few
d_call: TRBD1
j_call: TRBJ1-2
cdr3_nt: TGTGCCAGCAGGCTAGTCGTCATGACAGGGGGTGGCTACACCTTC
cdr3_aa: CASRLVVMTGGGYTF

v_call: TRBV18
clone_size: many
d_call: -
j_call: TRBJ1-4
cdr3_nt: TGTGCCAGCTCACCGACGAGGGAAAAACTGTTTTTT
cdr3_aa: CASSPTREKLFF

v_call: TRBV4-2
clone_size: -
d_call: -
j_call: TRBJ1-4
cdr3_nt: TGTGCCAGCAGCCAAGCGGACGAAAATGAAAAACTGTTTTTT
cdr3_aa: CASSQADENEKLFF

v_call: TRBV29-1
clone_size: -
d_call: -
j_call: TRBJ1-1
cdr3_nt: TGCAGCGGAAACACAAGGAACACTGAAGCTTTCTTT
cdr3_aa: CSGNTRNTEAFF

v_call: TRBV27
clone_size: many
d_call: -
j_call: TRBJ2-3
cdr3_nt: TGTGCCAGCAGTTTATCTTGGCCAAGCACAGATACGCAGTATTTT
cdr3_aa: CASSLSWPSTDTQYF

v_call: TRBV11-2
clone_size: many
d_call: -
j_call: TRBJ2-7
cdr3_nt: TGTGCCAGCAGCCCCCCATTGGGGTCCCCACGCGAGCAGTACTTC
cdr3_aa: CASSPPLGSPREQYF

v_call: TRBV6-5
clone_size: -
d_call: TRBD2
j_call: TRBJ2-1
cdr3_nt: TGTGCCAGCAGTTACCCGGGACTAGCGGGAGATCATGAGCAGTTCTTC
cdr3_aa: CASSYPGLAGDHEQFF

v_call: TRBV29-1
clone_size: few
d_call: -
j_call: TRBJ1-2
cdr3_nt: TGCAGCGTTGAAGTTGGTGGCTACACCTTC
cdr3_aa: CSVEVGGYTF

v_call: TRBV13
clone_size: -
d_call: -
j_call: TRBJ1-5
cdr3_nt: TGTGCCAGCAGAACATTACAGGGAATTGGGCCCCAGCATTTT
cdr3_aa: CASRTLQGIGPQHF

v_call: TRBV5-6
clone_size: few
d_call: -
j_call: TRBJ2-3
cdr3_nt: TGTGCCAGCAGCTTGGAATCCGGGAGTTCGCAGTATTTT
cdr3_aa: CASSLESGSSQYF

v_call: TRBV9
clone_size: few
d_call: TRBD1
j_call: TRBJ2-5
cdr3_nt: TGTGCCAGCAGCGTAGCCCCACAGGGGGGAGAGACCCAGTACTTC
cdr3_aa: CASSVAPQGGETQYF

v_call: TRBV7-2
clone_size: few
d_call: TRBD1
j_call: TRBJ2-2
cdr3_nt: TGTGCCAGCAGCTCTAGGACAGGAGTTAAACCTCGGGAGCTGTTTTTT
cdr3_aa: CASSSRTGVKPRELFF

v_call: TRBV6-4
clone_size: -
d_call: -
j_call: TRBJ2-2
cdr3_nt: TGTGCCAGCAGTGCATCTTGGGGACTGAACACCGGGGAGCTGTTTTTT
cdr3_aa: CASSASWGLNTGELFF